A single sample is the source of the 29 T cell receptor beta chains below, sequenced in a study of cytomegalovirus exposure and HLA in healthy donors. Amplification used 60 Vbeta primers and 13 Jbeta primers. Some clones are missing from TCRdb's copy, which holds only in-frame ones; the method was immunoSEQ multiplex PCR. This table holds roughly 98,000 clones, about four fifths found once. The sample comprised PBMCs. The receptor source for this set is a female donor in good health and CMV-seropositive.

The J gene is TRBJ2-2, the V gene TRBV30; perhaps TRBD2 as D (6 bases). Trimming stripped 3 bases from V and 6 bases from J, with 17 bases between. CDR3 length equals 15 residues. Germline V gene data show CDR1 as GTSNPN and CDR2 as SVGIG (reference sequence). CDR3 protein: CAWSRGFSDPGELFF. The CDR3 DNA reads TGTGCCTGGAGCCGGGGGTTCTCAGATCCCGGGGAGCTGTTTTTT.

The chain combines TRBV6-5 with TRBJ1-1; 7 bases fit TRBD1. The CDR3 contains 12 residues. Germline V gives CDR1 MNHEY, CDR2 SVGAGI. V was pared by 6 bases and J by 5 bases, with 3 bases of the junction left unmatched. CDR3 DNA sequence: TGTGCCAGCAGGAGGACAGGAACTGAAGCTTTCTTT. Translation: CASRRTGTEAFF.

J is TRBJ1-5 and V is TRBV19; D perhaps matches TRBD1 (5 bases). Germline CDR1 and CDR2: LNHDA and SQIVND (reference sequence). Deletions cut 1 base from V and 7 bases from J, with 14 bases between. The CDR3 covers 15 residues. In DNA, the CDR3 is TGTGCCAGTAGTATAGGGGCAGGGTCAAGGCAGCCCCAGCATTTT. Amino acid sequence: CASSIGAGSRQPQHF.

This clone was seen a few times. The V and J genes are TRBV7-6 and TRBJ1-1, with a weak D call TRBD1 (5 bases). CDR3 size: 15 residues. Germline V CDR1 and CDR2: SGHVS, FNYEAQ. The V end was cut by 3 bases, the J end by 1 base, with 12 bases between. CDR3: CASSLGGTGNTEAFF. CDR3 in DNA: TGTGCCAGCAGCTTGGGGGGGACGGGGAACACTGAAGCTTTCTTT.

The table lists this clone with a count of one. The chain links TRBV5-4 to TRBJ2-5; D might be TRBD2 (5 bases). V was shortened by 0 bases and J by 2 bases, with 11 bases between the two germline ends. CDR3 size: 15 residues. CDR1 is SGHNT and CDR2 is YYREEE in the germline V gene (reference sequence). In nucleotides, the CDR3 is TGTGCCAGCAGCTTGGCTATTGGGGAGCAAGAGACCCAGTACTTC. It encodes CASSLAIGEQETQYF.

As DNA, the CDR3 is TGTGCCACCTTACGACAGTTCCCTAGCAATCAGCCCCAGCATTTT. It translates to CATLRQFPSNQPQHF. The rearrangement uses TRBV6-5 and TRBJ1-5, with D maybe TRBD1 (5 bases). V lost 10 bases, J lost 0 bases, and 16 bases lay in between. Germline values: CDR1 MNHEY, CDR2 SVGAGI. There are 15 residues in the CDR3.

The chain carries TRBV9 and TRBJ1-4, with unresolved D. Trimming stripped 6 bases from V and 7 bases from J, with 16 bases between. This CDR3 is 14 amino acids long. CDR1 SGDLS and CDR2 YYNGEE come from the germline V gene. CDR3 residues: CASTSGEFGEKLFF. In DNA form, the CDR3 reads TGTGCCAGCACCTCCGGGGAGTTTGGTGAAAAACTGTTTTTT.

The genes are TRBV28 and TRBJ1-2, with D possibly being TRBD1 (5 bases). The CDR3 spans 13 residues. Trimming cost V 10 bases and J 2 bases, with 14 bases left between them. Germline V lookup: CDR1 MDHEN, CDR2 SYDVKM. CDR3 amino acids: CATPGRGNYGYTF. CDR3 sequence (DNA): TGTGCCACCCCCGGCCGGGGGAACTATGGCTACACCTTC.

This clone occurred once. This chain joins TRBV4-2 and TRBJ2-1; 8 nucleotides match TRBD1. After removal of 2 bases from V and 7 bases from J, the junction contained 10 bases not matched to a gene. The CDR3 has 16 amino acids. Germline V CDR1 and CDR2: LGHNA, YNFKEQ. CDR3 sequence (DNA): TGTGCCAGCAGCCAAACGGTACGGACAGGGATGAATGAGCAGTTCTTC. It is translated as CASSQTVRTGMNEQFF.

The J gene is TRBJ2-2, the V gene TRBV30, with a weak D call TRBD2 (5 bases). Germline V CDR1 and CDR2: GTSNPN, SVGIG (reference sequence). V lost 1 base, J lost 0 bases, and 9 bases lay in between. There are 15 residues in the CDR3. CDR3 nucleotide sequence: TGTGCCTGGAGTGAAGGGAGCCCGAACACCGGGGAGCTGTTTTTT. Residues: CAWSEGSPNTGELFF.

This clone came up a few times. The chain couples TRBV4-3 to TRBJ2-6; 11 bases line up with TRBD1. The CDR3 totals 19 residues. CDR1 and CDR2 from the germline V gene are LGHNA and YSLEER. Trimming at V came to 5 bases and at J to 0 bases, leaving 9 bases not matched to a gene. The CDR3: CASSESGQGVGSGANVLTF. The CDR3 DNA reads as TGCGCCAGCAGCGAATCGGGACAGGGGGTGGGCTCTGGGGCCAACGTCCTGACTTTC.

The genes are TRBV30 and TRBJ1-5; 7 positions agree with TRBD1. The CDR3 covers 13 residues. Germline values: CDR1 GTSNPN, CDR2 SVGIG (reference sequence). Losses at the gene ends were 5 bases for V and 5 bases for J; bases not matched to a gene: 6. The CDR3 protein is CAWDKTGDQPQHF. In DNA, the CDR3 is TGTGCCTGGGATAAAACAGGGGATCAGCCCCAGCATTTT.

This clone occurred a few times. The chain combines TRBV2 with TRBJ2-1; the D is unclear. Germline V gives CDR1 SNHLY, CDR2 FYNNEI. The CDR3 sequence is 13 residues long. V was shortened by 5 bases and J by 2 bases, with 7 bases between the two germline ends. In nucleotides, the CDR3 is TGTGCCAGCAGTCCGACAACCTACAATGAGCAGTTCTTC. Translation gives CASSPTTYNEQFF.

The CDR3: CASSSTYRGAYEQYF. CDR3 coding DNA: TGTGCCAGCAGCTCCACGTACAGGGGGGCCTACGAGCAGTACTTC. The rearrangement uses TRBV7-8 and TRBJ2-7; 8 bases are shared with TRBD1. Germline-derived CDR1 and CDR2 are SGHVS and FQNEAQ. The CDR3 is 15 residues long. Trimming cost V 4 bases and J 2 bases; bases outside gene matches: 7.

J is TRBJ2-1 and V is TRBV29-1, with a weak D call TRBD2 (5 bases). V lost 3 bases to trimming and J lost 4 bases, with 13 bases between them. CDR1 is SQVTM, CDR2 ANQGSEA, per germline. CDR3 length: 14 residues. CDR3 bases: TGCAGCGTTGATACGGGGATAGGGTACAATGAGCAGTTCTTC. Encoded protein: CSVDTGIGYNEQFF.

Here the CDR3 DNA reads TGCAGCGTTGAACCACTAGAGGAGACCCAGTACTTC. Translated: CSVEPLEETQYF. The chain joins TRBV29-1 to TRBJ2-5; perhaps TRBD2 as D (5 bases). Trimming pared 2 bases from V and 5 bases from J, leaving 9 bases between. This CDR3 is built from 12 residues. Germline V gives CDR1 SQVTM, CDR2 ANQGSEA.

This clone came up once. The chain employs TRBV7-9 and TRBJ1-3, with D possibly matching TRBD1 (6 bases). The CDR3 totals 13 residues. The V end lost 9 bases, the J end lost 3 bases, and 12 bases lay between the germline ends. The germline gives CDR1 SEHNR, CDR2 FQNEAQ (reference sequence). CDR3 loop: CASKQGNGNTIYF. The CDR3 DNA reads TGTGCCAGTAAACAGGGCAATGGAAACACCATATATTTT. Filled out from reference TRBV7-9 and TRBJ1-3, the complete variable domain reads DTGVSQNPRHKITKRGQNVTFRCDPISEHNRLYWYRQTLGQGPEFLTYFQNEAQLEKSRLLSDRFSAERPKGSFSTLEIQRTEQGDSAMYLCASKQGNGNTIYFGEGSWLTVV.

This chain joins TRBV6-5 and TRBJ2-7; no reliable D call. Trimming stripped 6 bases from V and 3 bases from J, with 9 bases between. CDR1 is MNHEY and CDR2 is SVGAGI in the germline V gene. The CDR3 runs 12 residues. The CDR3, as DNA: TGTGCCAGCAGCCCCCTGCGCTACGAGCAGTACTTC. Protein: CASSPLRYEQYF.

The CDR3 DNA sequence: TGTGCCAGCGCCGGTCAGCCTAGCTCCTACGAGCAGTACTTC. This encodes CASAGQPSSYEQYF. The chain links TRBV7-2 to TRBJ2-7; D uncertain. Germline V CDR1 and CDR2: SGHTA, FQGNSA. The V gene lost 8 bases and the J gene lost 0 bases, with 14 bases spanning the gap. The CDR3 contains 14 residues.

The V and J genes are TRBV9 and TRBJ2-7, with D tentatively TRBD2 (5 bases). The V and J ends lost 4 bases and 3 bases respectively, with 14 bases between them. This CDR3 has 14 residues. Germline V lookup: CDR1 SGDLS, CDR2 YYNGEE. The CDR3 loop reads CASSTGIVNYEQYF. The CDR3 nucleotides are TGTGCCAGCAGCACCGGGATTGTCAACTACGAGCAGTACTTC.

The chain links TRBV6-1 to TRBJ1-2; D unclear. The CDR3 is 14 residues long. V lost 6 bases, J lost 6 bases, and 17 bases lay in between. Germline V lookup: CDR1 MNHNS, CDR2 SASEGT. The CDR3 reads CASRAGGRVDGYTF. The CDR3 bases are TGTGCCAGCAGAGCCGGCGGGCGAGTGGATGGCTACACCTTC.

The count of this clone is one. CDR3 loop: CASSSRRADGYTF. Written as DNA, the CDR3 is TGTGCCAGCAGCTCGCGCAGGGCGGATGGCTACACCTTC. The chain uses TRBV7-2 and TRBJ1-2, with D perhaps matching TRBD1 (5 bases). The CDR3 has 13 residues. V lost 4 bases and J lost 6, with 12 bases in between. CDR1 SGHTA and CDR2 FQGNSA come from the germline V gene.

The rearrangement joins TRBV6-1 to TRBJ1-1, with 7 bases identical to TRBD1. CDR3 length: 15 amino acids. The J segment lost 3 bases and the V segment lost 7 bases, leaving 11 bases of the junction unmatched. CDR1 and CDR2 (germline): MNHNS, SASEGT. The CDR3 spells CASNLKGAMDTEAFF. The CDR3 DNA reads TGTGCCAGCAATCTAAAGGGGGCCATGGACACTGAAGCTTTCTTT.

The chain combines TRBV4-3 with TRBJ1-1; tentative D call: TRBD1 (5 bases). The CDR3 length is 15 residues. Germline values: CDR1 LGHNA, CDR2 YSLEER. Trimming cost V 1 base and J 4 bases, with 13 bases left between them. In DNA, the CDR3 is TGCGCCAGCAGCCAAGTGGGGCTGGGGGGCACTGAAGCTTTCTTT. Translation: CASSQVGLGGTEAFF.

The chain is built from TRBV7-2 and TRBJ2-7; 10 nucleotides agree with TRBD2. With V trimmed by 1 base and J by 4 bases, 4 bases remained unmatched. The CDR3 length is 15 residues. Germline values: CDR1 SGHTA, CDR2 FQGNSA. The CDR3 bases are TGTGCCAGCAGCTTAGGGCTAGCGGGGGTTTACGAGCAGTACTTC. It is translated as CASSLGLAGVYEQYF.

J is TRBJ2-7 and V is TRBV6-6; the D is unclear. Looked up from germline, CDR1 is MNHNY and CDR2 is SVGAGI (reference sequence). Deletions cut 8 bases from V and 3 bases from J, with 17 bases between. The CDR3 is made up of 14 amino acids. The CDR3 is CASEVGPGFYEQYF. The DNA for the CDR3 is TGTGCCAGCGAGGTCGGTCCCGGTTTCTACGAGCAGTACTTC.

The genes are TRBV27 and TRBJ1-2; tentatively, D is TRBD1 (6 bases). The V and J ends lost 5 bases and 3 bases respectively, with 13 bases between them. Per the germline V gene, CDR1 is MNHEY and CDR2 is SMNVEV (reference sequence). This CDR3 comprises 14 residues. CDR3 amino acids: CASSLTGPHYGYTF. CDR3 nucleotide sequence: TGTGCCAGCAGTCTGACAGGCCCTCACTATGGCTACACCTTC.

This clone was seen only a few times. The chain is built from TRBV7-2 and TRBJ1-1; D is possibly TRBD1 (5 bases). Germline CDR1 SGHTA, CDR2 FQGNSA. Trimming shortened V by 1 base and J by 4 bases, and 7 bases separated the two germline ends. The CDR3 length is 13 residues. The DNA of the CDR3 is TGTGCCAGCAGCTTAGACAGGAGCACTGAAGCTTTCTTT. Translating gives CASSLDRSTEAFF.

The chain combines TRBV5-6 with TRBJ2-7, with 8 positions matching TRBD2. With V trimmed by 0 bases and J by 0 bases, 14 bases remained unmatched. Germline V gives CDR1 SGHDT, CDR2 YYEEEE. The CDR3 has 19 residues. The DNA of the CDR3 is TGTGCCAGCAGCTTGGGCGGCCTACTAAGGAGCGGGAGCTCCTACGAGCAGTACTTC. This encodes CASSLGGLLRSGSSYEQYF.